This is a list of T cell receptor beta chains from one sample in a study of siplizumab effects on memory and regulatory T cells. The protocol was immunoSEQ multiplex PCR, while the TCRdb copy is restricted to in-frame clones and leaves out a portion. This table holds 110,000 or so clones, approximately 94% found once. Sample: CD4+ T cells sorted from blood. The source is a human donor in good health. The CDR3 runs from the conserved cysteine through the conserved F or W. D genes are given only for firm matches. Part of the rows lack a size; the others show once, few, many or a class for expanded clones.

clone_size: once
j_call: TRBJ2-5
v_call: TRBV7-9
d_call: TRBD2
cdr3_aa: CASSPGTSGSLPETQYF
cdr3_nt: TGTGCCAGCAGCCCGGGGACTAGCGGGAGTCTTCCAGAGACCCAGTACTTC

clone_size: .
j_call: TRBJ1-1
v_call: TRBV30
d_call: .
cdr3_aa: CAWSVTLDTEAFF
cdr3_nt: TGTGCCTGGAGTGTAACCTTGGACACTGAAGCTTTCTTT

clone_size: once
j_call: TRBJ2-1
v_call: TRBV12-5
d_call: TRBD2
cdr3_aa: CASGLVIAGLANYNEQFF
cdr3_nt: TGTGCTAGTGGTTTGGTAATTGCGGGACTAGCGAACTACAATGAGCAGTTCTTC

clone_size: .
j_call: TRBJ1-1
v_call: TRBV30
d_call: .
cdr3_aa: CAWVRVGIRDTEAFF
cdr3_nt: TGTGCCTGGGTCCGGGTAGGGATTAGGGACACTGAAGCTTTCTTT

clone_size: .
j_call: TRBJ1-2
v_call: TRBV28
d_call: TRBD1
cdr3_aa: CASSSPSGGSHSYTF
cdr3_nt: TGTGCCAGCAGCAGCCCTTCAGGGGGGAGCCATAGCTACACCTTC

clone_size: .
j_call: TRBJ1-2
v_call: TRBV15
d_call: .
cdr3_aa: CATSRDPGSYGYTF
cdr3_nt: TGTGCCACCAGCAGAGATCCAGGCTCCTATGGCTACACCTTC

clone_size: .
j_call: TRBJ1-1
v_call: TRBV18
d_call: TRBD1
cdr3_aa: CASSPQLDRMNTEAFF
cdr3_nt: TGTGCCAGCTCACCACAATTGGACAGGATGAACACTGAAGCTTTCTTT

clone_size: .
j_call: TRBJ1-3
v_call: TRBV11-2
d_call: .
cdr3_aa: CASSRGSSGNTIYF
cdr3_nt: TGTGCCAGCAGTCGGGGGTCCTCCGGAAACACCATATATTTT

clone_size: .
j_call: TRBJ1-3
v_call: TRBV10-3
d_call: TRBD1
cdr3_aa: CAIRRGQAGNTIYF
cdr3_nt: TGTGCCATCAGAAGGGGACAGGCTGGAAACACCATATATTTT

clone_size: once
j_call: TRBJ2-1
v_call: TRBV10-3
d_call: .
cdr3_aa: CAIDGGAGDEQFF
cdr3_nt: TGTGCCATCGATGGGGGGGCGGGGGATGAGCAGTTCTTC

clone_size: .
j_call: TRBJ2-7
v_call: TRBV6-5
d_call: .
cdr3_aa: CASSYDGTPSYEQYF
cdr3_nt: TGTGCCAGCAGTTACGACGGGACACCCTCCTACGAGCAGTACTTC

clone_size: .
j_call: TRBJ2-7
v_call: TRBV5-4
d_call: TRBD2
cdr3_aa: CASSAGTSGLGEQYF
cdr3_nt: TGTGCCAGCAGCGCCGGGACTAGCGGACTGGGCGAGCAGTACTTC

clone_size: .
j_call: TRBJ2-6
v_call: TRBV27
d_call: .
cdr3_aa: CASSLSPGAGANVLTF
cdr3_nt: TGTGCCAGCAGTTTATCGCCAGGGGCTGGGGCCAACGTCCTGACTTTC

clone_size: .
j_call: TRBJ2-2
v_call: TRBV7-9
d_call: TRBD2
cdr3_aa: CASSLGALAGGNTGELFF
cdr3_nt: TGTGCCAGCAGCTTAGGTGCTCTGGCGGGAGGGAACACCGGGGAGCTGTTTTTT

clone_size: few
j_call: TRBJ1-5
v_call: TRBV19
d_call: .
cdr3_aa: CASSVSRQPQHF
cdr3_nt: TGTGCCAGTAGTGTAAGCCGACAGCCCCAGCATTTT

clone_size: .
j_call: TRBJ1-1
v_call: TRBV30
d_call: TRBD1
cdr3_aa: CAWNNRGRSNTEAFF
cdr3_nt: TGTGCCTGGAACAACAGGGGGCGGTCGAACACTGAAGCTTTCTTT

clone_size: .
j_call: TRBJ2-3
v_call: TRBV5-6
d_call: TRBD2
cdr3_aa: CASSLISRLAGTDTQYF
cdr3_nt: TGTGCCAGCAGCTTGATTTCCCGACTAGCGGGAACAGATACGCAGTATTTT

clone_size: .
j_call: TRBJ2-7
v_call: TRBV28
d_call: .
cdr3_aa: CASSPNLFYEQYF
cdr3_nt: TGTGCCAGCAGTCCAAACCTATTCTACGAGCAGTACTTC

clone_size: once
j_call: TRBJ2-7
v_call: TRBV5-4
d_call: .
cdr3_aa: CASSTRDSSYEQYF
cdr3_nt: TGTGCCAGCAGCACCAGGGATTCCTCCTACGAGCAGTACTTC

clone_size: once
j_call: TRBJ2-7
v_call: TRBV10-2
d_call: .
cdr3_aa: CATGQAYEQYF
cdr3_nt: TGCGCCACGGGACAAGCCTACGAGCAGTACTTC

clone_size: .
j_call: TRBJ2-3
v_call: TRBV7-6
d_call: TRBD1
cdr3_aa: CASKSGQGATDTQYF
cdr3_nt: TGTGCCAGCAAAAGTGGCCAGGGGGCGACAGATACGCAGTATTTT

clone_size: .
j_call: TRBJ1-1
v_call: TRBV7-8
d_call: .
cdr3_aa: CASSPRHGTEAFF
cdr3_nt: TGTGCCAGCAGCCCTCGTCACGGGACTGAAGCTTTCTTT

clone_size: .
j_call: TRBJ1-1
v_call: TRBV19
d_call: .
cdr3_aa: CASRHFNTEAFF
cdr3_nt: TGTGCCAGTAGACACTTCAACACTGAAGCTTTCTTT

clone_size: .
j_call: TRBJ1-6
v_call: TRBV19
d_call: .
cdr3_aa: CASSGQPDNSPLHF
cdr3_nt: TGTGCCAGTAGTGGACAGCCTGATAATTCACCCCTCCACTTT

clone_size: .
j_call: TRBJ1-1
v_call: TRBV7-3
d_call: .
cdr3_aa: CASSLTMNTEAFF
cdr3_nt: TGTGCCAGCAGCCTCACCATGAACACTGAAGCTTTCTTT

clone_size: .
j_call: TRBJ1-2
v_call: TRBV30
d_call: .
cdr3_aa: CAWKRSEGGYTF
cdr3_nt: TGTGCCTGGAAACGGTCGGAGGGTGGCTACACCTTC

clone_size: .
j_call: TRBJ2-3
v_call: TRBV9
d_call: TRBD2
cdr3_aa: CASSHDFAGADSTDTQYF
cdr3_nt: TGTGCCAGCAGTCACGACTTTGCGGGAGCTGATAGCACAGATACGCAGTATTTT

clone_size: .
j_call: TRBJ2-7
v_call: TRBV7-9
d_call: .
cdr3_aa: CASSSAIYEQYF
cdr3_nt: TGTGCCAGCAGCTCGGCAATCTACGAGCAGTACTTC

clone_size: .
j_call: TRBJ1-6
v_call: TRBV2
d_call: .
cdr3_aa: CASRSDSSSYNSPLHF
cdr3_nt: TGTGCCAGCAGGTCCGACAGTAGCTCCTATAATTCACCCCTCCACTTT

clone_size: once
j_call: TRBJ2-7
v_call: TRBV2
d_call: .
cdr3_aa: CASAGAMRYEQYF
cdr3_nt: TGTGCCAGTGCCGGGGCTATGCGCTACGAGCAGTACTTC

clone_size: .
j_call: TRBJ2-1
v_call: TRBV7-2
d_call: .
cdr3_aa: CASSTFGSYNEQFF
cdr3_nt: TGTGCCAGCAGTACTTTTGGCTCCTACAATGAGCAGTTCTTC

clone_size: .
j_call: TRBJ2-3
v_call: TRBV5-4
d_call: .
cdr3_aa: CASRDDRDTQYF
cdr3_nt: TGTGCCAGCAGGGATGACAGAGATACGCAGTATTTT

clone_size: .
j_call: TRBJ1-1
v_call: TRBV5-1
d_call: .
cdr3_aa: CASSLGGGAEAFF
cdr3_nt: TGCGCCAGCAGCTTGGGCGGGGGGGCTGAAGCTTTCTTT

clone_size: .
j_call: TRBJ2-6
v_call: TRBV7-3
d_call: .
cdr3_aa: CASSLIGPASGANVLTF
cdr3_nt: TGTGCCAGCAGCTTAATTGGTCCCGCCTCTGGGGCCAACGTCCTGACTTTC

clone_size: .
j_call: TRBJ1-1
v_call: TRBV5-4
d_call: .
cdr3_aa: CASSPLSDTEAFF
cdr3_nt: TGTGCCAGCAGCCCACTATCGGACACTGAAGCTTTCTTT

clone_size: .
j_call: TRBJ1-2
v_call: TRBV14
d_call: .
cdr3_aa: CASSNVDRSIYGYTF
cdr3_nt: TGTGCCAGCAGCAACGTAGACAGGTCAATCTATGGCTACACCTTC

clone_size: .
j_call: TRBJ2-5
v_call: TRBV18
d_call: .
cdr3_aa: CASSPLGSETQYF
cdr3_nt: TGTGCCAGCTCACCACTCGGGTCAGAGACCCAGTACTTC

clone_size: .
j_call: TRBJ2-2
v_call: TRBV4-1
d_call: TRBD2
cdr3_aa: CASSPREATGELFF
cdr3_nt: TGCGCCAGCAGCCCCCGGGAGGCCACCGGGGAGCTGTTTTTT

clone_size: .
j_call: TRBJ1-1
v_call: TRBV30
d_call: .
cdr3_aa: CAWNLGRGNTEAFF
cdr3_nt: TGTGCCTGGAATCTGGGGAGGGGTAACACTGAAGCTTTCTTT

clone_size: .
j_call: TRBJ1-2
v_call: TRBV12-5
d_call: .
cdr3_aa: CASGSHQRQRKDGYTF
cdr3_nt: TGTGCTAGTGGTTCCCACCAACGACAACGCAAAGATGGCTACACCTTC

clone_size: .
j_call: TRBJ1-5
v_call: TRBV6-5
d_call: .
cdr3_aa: CASSYIQGQPQHF
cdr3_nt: TGTGCCAGCAGTTACATTCAGGGTCAGCCCCAGCATTTT

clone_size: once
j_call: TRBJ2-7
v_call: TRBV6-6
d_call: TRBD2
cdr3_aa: CASASGGEQYF
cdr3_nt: TGTGCCAGCGCCTCGGGGGGCGAGCAGTACTTC

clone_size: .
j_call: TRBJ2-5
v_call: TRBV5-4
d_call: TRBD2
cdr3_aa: CASDRGQRGALQETQYF
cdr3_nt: TGTGCCAGCGACCGGGGGCAGCGGGGGGCTTTACAAGAGACCCAGTACTTC

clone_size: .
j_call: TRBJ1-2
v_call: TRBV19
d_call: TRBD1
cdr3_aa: CASRTGQGQGAYGYTF
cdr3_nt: TGTGCCAGTAGAACCGGCCAAGGACAGGGGGCCTATGGCTACACCTTC

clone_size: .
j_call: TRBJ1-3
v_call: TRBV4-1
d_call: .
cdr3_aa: CASSQEGWSSGNTIYF
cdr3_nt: TGCGCCAGCAGCCAAGAAGGTTGGAGCTCTGGAAACACCATATATTTT

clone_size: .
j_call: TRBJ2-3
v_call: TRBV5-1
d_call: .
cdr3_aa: CASSLGGADTQYF
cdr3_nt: TGCGCCAGCAGCTTGGGAGGGGCGGATACGCAGTATTTT

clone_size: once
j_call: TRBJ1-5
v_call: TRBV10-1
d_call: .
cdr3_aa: CASSAGPIGAQPQHF
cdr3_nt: TGCGCCAGCAGTGCGGGCCCGATCGGGGCGCAGCCCCAGCATTTT

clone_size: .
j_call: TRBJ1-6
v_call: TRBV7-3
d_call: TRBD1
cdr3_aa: CASSPGQGLNSPLHF
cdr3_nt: TGTGCCAGCAGCCCGGGACAGGGATTGAATTCACCCCTCCACTTT

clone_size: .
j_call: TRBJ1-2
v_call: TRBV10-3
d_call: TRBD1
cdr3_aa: CAISESERGPGYTF
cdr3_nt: TGTGCCATCAGTGAGTCTGAAAGGGGGCCTGGCTACACCTTC

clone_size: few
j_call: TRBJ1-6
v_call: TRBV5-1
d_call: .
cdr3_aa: CASSLDAGSNSPLHF
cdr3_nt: TGCGCCAGCAGCTTGGATGCCGGGAGCAATTCACCCCTCCACTTT

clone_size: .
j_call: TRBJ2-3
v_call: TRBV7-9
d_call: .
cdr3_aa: CASSSPTLARGPRTDTQYF
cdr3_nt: TGTGCCAGCAGTTCCCCCACTCTAGCTCGGGGTCCGCGGACAGATACGCAGTATTTT

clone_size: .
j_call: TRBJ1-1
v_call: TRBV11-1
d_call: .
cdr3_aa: CASSRGGVTEAFF
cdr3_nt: TGTGCCAGCAGCCGTGGGGGAGTCACTGAAGCTTTCTTT

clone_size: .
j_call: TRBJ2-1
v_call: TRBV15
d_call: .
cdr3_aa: CAARQGRGTYNEQFF
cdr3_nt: TGTGCGGCGCGGCAGGGCAGAGGAACCTACAATGAGCAGTTCTTC

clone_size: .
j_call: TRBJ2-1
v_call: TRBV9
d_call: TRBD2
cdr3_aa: CASSVYGGSYNEQFF
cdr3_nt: TGTGCCAGCAGCGTCTACGGGGGGTCTTACAATGAGCAGTTCTTC

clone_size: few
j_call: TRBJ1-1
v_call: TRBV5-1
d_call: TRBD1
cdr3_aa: CASSLNPQGVDTEAFF
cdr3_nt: TGCGCCAGCAGCTTAAATCCACAGGGGGTGGACACTGAAGCTTTCTTT

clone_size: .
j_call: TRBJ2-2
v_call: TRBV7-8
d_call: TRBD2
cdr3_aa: CASSLPVSGRAFSGELFF
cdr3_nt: TGTGCCAGCAGCCTTCCCGTTAGCGGGAGGGCCTTTTCCGGGGAGCTGTTTTTT

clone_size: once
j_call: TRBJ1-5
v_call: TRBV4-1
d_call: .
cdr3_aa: CASSQDMGGRLNQPQHF
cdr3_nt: TGCGCCAGCAGCCAAGATATGGGCGGTAGACTCAATCAGCCCCAGCATTTT

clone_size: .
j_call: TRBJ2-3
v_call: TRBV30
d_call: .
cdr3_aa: CAWSPGLNTDTQYF
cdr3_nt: TGTGCCTGGAGTCCGGGTCTGAACACAGATACGCAGTATTTT

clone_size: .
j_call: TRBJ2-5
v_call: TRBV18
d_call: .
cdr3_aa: CASSPTPEETQYF
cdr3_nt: TGTGCCAGCTCACCAACCCCGGAGGAGACCCAGTACTTC

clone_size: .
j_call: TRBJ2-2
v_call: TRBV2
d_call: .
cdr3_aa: CASSEQGPRRGTGELFF
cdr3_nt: TGTGCCAGCAGTGAGCAGGGCCCCAGACGTGGCACCGGGGAGCTGTTTTTT